These 9 T cell receptor beta chains came from one sample sequenced in a study of T-cell reconstitution after alpha-beta-depleted transplantation in children. The TCRbeta library incorporated unique molecular identifiers. Using its own MiXCR run on the PCR reads, TCRdb lists one record per CDR3 protein. The sample records roughly 180,000 distinct CDR3 sequences, 8.5% to 14% being singletons. The source material was PBMCs, sampled before TCRalphabeta/CD19-depleted stem cell transplant. The receptors stem from a boy aged 2 to 10 with acute myeloid leukemia, due to receive a stem cell transplant.

There are a few counts of this clonotype. The gene calls are TRBV20-1 and TRBJ2-3; 8 nucleotides line up with TRBD2. CDR3 size: 14 residues. Germline V gene sequence: CDR1 DFQATT, CDR2 SNEGSKA (reference sequence). Trimming cost V 5 bases and J 4 bases; bases outside gene matches: 8. DNA of the CDR3: TGCAGTGCTCATAGCGGGGTTGCGGCAGATACGCAGTATTTT. It yields the protein CSAHSGVAADTQYF.

This clonotype was counted at least ten times. This chain uses TRBV7-9 with TRBJ2-3; 13 positions agree with TRBD2. The germline V gene has CDR1 SEHNR and CDR2 FQNEAQ (reference sequence). The CDR3 contains 15 residues. The ends lost 4 bases at V and 3 bases at J; junction bases unmatched: 1. This CDR3 is CASSSTSGRTDTQYF. The CDR3 DNA reads as TGTGCCAGCAGCTCGACTAGCGGGAGGACAGATACGCAGTATTTT.

The chain uses TRBV3-1 and TRBJ2-5, with TRBD2 identical over 9 bases. After removal of 10 bases from V and 3 bases from J, the junction contained 12 bases not matched to a gene. This CDR3 is 15 amino acids long. CDR1 is LGHDT and CDR2 is YNNKEL in the germline V gene (reference sequence). CDR3 region: CATCPRSGGKETQYF. For the CDR3, the DNA is TGTGCCACCTGCCCCCGGAGCGGGGGGAAAGAGACCCAGTACTTC.

Ten or more counts support this clonotype. CDR3: CASSRTSGQETQYF. As DNA, the CDR3 is TGCGCCAGCAGCCGGACTAGCGGACAAGAGACCCAGTACTTC. This chain connects TRBV5-1 to TRBJ2-5; 10 bases fit TRBD2. J lost 2 bases, V lost 4 bases, and 2 bases had no gene match. CDR1 is SGHRS, CDR2 YFSETQ, per germline. The CDR3 is made up of 14 amino acids.

This clonotype turned up a few times. The chain combines TRBV7-9 with TRBJ2-5; D is undetermined. This CDR3 has 15 amino acids. V gave up 1 base and J gave up 2 bases, with 11 bases separating them. The germline V gene has CDR1 SEHNR and CDR2 FQNEAQ (reference sequence). The CDR3 nucleotides read TGTGCCAGCAGCTTAGTAGTTGGGCAGCAAGAGACCCAGTACTTC. It is translated as CASSLVVGQQETQYF.

This clonotype was picked up many times. The chain has TRBV20-1 and TRBJ2-2, with 8 bases fitting TRBD1. J was trimmed by 5 bases and V by 0 bases; bases with no gene match: 5. Germline CDR1 DFQATT, CDR2 SNEGSKA (reference sequence). The CDR3 covers 15 residues. CDR3 coding DNA: TGCAGTGCTAGAGATTTGACAGGGGATACCGGGGAGCTGTTTTTT. It codes for CSARDLTGDTGELFF.

This clonotype was observed many times. The genes are TRBV29-1 and TRBJ2-2; 10 bases are a match to TRBD1. Germline CDR1 is SQVTM and CDR2 is ANQGSEA. The CDR3 runs to 13 residues. The V and J ends lost 6 bases and 5 bases, in that order; junction bases with no gene match: 3. CDR3 loop: CSVPGQGTGELFF. The CDR3 DNA reads TGCAGCGTCCCGGGACAGGGGACCGGGGAGCTGTTTTTT.

The chain couples TRBV6-5 to TRBJ1-6; D gene uncertain. Trimming stripped 0 bases from V and 6 bases from J, with 9 bases between. This CDR3 is built from 15 residues. Germline V gene data show CDR1 as MNHEY and CDR2 as SVGAGI. The CDR3 spells CASSYSINSNSPLHF. DNA of the CDR3: TGTGCCAGCAGTTACTCGATTAACAGTAATTCACCCCTCCACTTT.

A note on this clonotype: Since a much larger clone is just one base distant, this may be a read error. The genes are TRBV3-1 and TRBJ2-3; possibly TRBD1 or TRBD2 for D (5 bases each). The CDR3 runs to 15 residues. The V gene's germline CDR1 is LGHDT and CDR2 YNNKEL (reference sequence). V shed 8 bases and J shed 1 base, with 16 bases lying between them. CDR3 loop: CASSPGLERTDTQYF. DNA for the CDR3: TGTGCCAGCTCGCCGGGGCTAGAACGCACAGATACGCAGTATTTT.